One and the same sample provided the 21 T cell receptor beta chains below, sequenced in a study of blood T cell repertoires in COVID-19. TCRdb's copy holds only in-frame clones and misses some; the assay was immunoSEQ multiplex PCR. The sample consists of around 60,000 clones, 74% of them appearing once. Specimen: peripheral blood. These receptors were collected from a woman aged 80 or over with acute or convalescent COVID-19.

The chain uses TRBV21-1 and TRBJ2-1; the table's D call of TRBD2 was not tested on the DNA. TRBV21-1 is a pseudogene. The CDR3 is 15 amino acids. This chain's CDR3 is CASRGGRGPYNEQFF. In nucleotides, the CDR3 is TGTGCCAGTCGGGGCGGGAGAGGTCCCTACAATGAGCAGTTCTTC.

This clone was detected only once. The rearrangement uses TRBV3-1 (or the pseudogene TRBV3-2) and TRBJ2-4; tentatively, D is TRBD2 (6 bases). This CDR3 region has 14 residues. The V and J ends lost 6 bases and 5 bases respectively, with 14 bases between them. Germline CDR1 is LGHDT and CDR2 is YNNKEL (reference sequence). The CDR3 nucleotides read TGTGCCAGCAGAGCTCAGGGAGGTCAAAACATTCAGTACTTC. Translating gives CASRAQGGQNIQYF.

This clone occurred once. The rearrangement joins TRBV14 to TRBJ1-2, with 12 bases matching TRBD1. V dropped 6 bases and J dropped 7; count of bases not matched to a gene: 9. This CDR3 is 15 amino acids long. The germline V gene encodes CDR1 SGHDN and CDR2 FVKESK. The CDR3 sequence is CASSQPGQGARGYTF. In nucleotides, the CDR3 is TGTGCCAGCAGTCAACCGGGACAGGGGGCGCGTGGCTACACCTTC.

The chain joins TRBV9 to TRBJ2-3, with TRBD2 identical over 12 bases. Per germline, CDR1 SGDLS and CDR2 YYNGEE. After removal of 4 bases from V and 4 bases from J, the junction contained 7 bases not matched to a gene. The CDR3 length is 16 residues. CDR3 protein: CASSPRLAGVADTQYF. CDR3 bases: TGTGCCAGCAGCCCCCGACTAGCGGGAGTGGCAGATACGCAGTATTTT.

The gene calls are TRBV15 and TRBJ1-4; possibly TRBD1 for D (5 bases). The CDR3 covers 13 residues. Germline V gene lookup returns CDR1 LNHNV and CDR2 YYDKDF (reference sequence). Trimming left V 6 bases short and J 5 bases short, with 10 bases between. For the CDR3, the DNA is TGTGCCACCAGACAGGAGACGAATGAAAAACTGTTTTTT. This encodes CATRQETNEKLFF.

This sequence joins TRBV7-2 and TRBJ1-1, with unresolved D. From germline, CDR1 is SGHTA and CDR2 FQGNSA. V shed 0 bases and J shed 1 base, with 3 bases lying between them. The CDR3 spans 13 residues. The CDR3 DNA follows: TGTGCCAGCAGCTTAGCCTGGAACACTGAAGCTTTCTTT. Translated, it gives CASSLAWNTEAFF. Variable domain in full (rest from reference TRBV7-2 and TRBJ1-1): GAGVSQSPSNKVTEKGKDVELRCDPISGHTALYWYRQSLGQGLEFLIYFQGNSAPDKSGLPSDRFSAERTGGSVSTLTIQRTQQEDSAVYLCASSLAWNTEAFFGQGTRLTVV.

The rearrangement links TRBV28 to TRBJ2-7, with D perhaps TRBD2 (5 bases). This CDR3 comprises 13 residues. Trimming removed 6 bases from V and 7 bases from J, with 16 bases in between. The V gene's germline CDR1 is MDHEN and CDR2 SYDVKM. CDR3 DNA sequence: TGTGCCAGCAGCCTTAGCACCCCGGGAGAGCAGTACTTC. The encoded protein is CASSLSTPGEQYF. Using reference TRBV28 and TRBJ2-7 for the parts outside the CDR3, the full variable domain is DVKVTQSSRYLVKRTGEKVFLECVQDMDHENMFWYRQDPGLGLRLIYFSYDVKMKEKGDIPEGYSVSREKKERFSLILESASTNQTSMYLCASSLSTPGEQYFGPGTRLTVT.

This chain connects TRBV28 to TRBJ2-5; D perhaps matches TRBD2 (5 bases). Germline V gives CDR1 MDHEN, CDR2 SYDVKM. V dropped 5 bases and J dropped 5 bases, with 15 bases sitting between them. The CDR3 has 14 residues. The CDR3 DNA reads as TGTGCCAGCAGTGACGGAAACGCGGGCGAGACCCAGTACTTC. It codes for CASSDGNAGETQYF.

The V and J genes are TRBV18 and TRBJ1-1; TRBD1 is a possible D gene (5 bases). The CDR3 runs to 14 residues. V lost 5 bases and J 0 bases, leaving 10 bases between the germline ends. Germline CDR1 KGHSH, CDR2 LQKENI. CDR3 residues: CASSTGGLNTEAFF. Written as DNA, the CDR3 is TGTGCCAGCTCAACGGGGGGACTGAACACTGAAGCTTTCTTT.

This clone was counted a few times. The chain uses TRBV5-1 and TRBJ2-7, with D possibly TRBD2 on 5 matching bases. Germline V gives CDR1 SGHRS, CDR2 YFSETQ. CDR3 length: 13 residues. The ends were cut back, 1 base at V and 3 bases at J, with 8 bases in the middle. In DNA form, the CDR3 reads TGCGCCAGCAGCTTGATCGGAGGCTACGAGCAGTACTTC. Its translation: CASSLIGGYEQYF.

This chain links TRBV19 with TRBJ1-4; D remains ambiguous. The germline gives CDR1 LNHDA, CDR2 SQIVND (reference sequence). The CDR3 length is 13 residues. Deletions cut 9 bases from V and 2 bases from J, with 10 bases between. The DNA of the CDR3 is TGTGCCAGCTCCGGGAATACTAATGAAAAACTGTTTTTT. Its protein is CASSGNTNEKLFF.

The chain is built from TRBV4-1 and TRBJ2-1; tentatively, D is TRBD2 (6 bases). Germline CDR1 is MGHRA and CDR2 is YSYEKL. This CDR3 is built from 16 residues. Trimming stripped 4 bases from V and 0 bases from J, with 13 bases between. The CDR3 loop reads CASSLAGRSSYNEQFF. Here the CDR3 DNA reads TGCGCCAGCAGCCTCGCGGGGCGGAGCTCCTACAATGAGCAGTTCTTC.

This chain uses TRBV28 with TRBJ1-6; D possibly corresponds to TRBD1 (5 bases). CDR3 length: 16 residues. Trimming removed 5 bases from V and 5 bases from J, with 16 bases in between. The germline V gene encodes CDR1 MDHEN and CDR2 SYDVKM. The CDR3 protein is CASSQHLGRNNSPLHF. The CDR3 DNA reads as TGTGCCAGCAGTCAGCATCTGGGGCGTAATAATTCACCCCTCCACTTT.

The chain is built from TRBV2 and TRBJ2-1, with 9 bases matching TRBD2. The CDR3 extends over 15 amino acids. The ends lost 4 bases at V and 3 bases at J; junction bases unmatched: 4. Germline loops: CDR1 SNHLY, CDR2 FYNNEI. CDR3 region: CASSGASGIYNEQFF. The CDR3, as DNA: TGTGCCAGCAGTGGGGCTAGCGGGATCTACAATGAGCAGTTCTTC.

The chain uses TRBV13 and TRBJ1-1; TRBD1 might be the D (5 bases). The CDR3 is 14 residues long. Trimming stripped 7 bases from V and 2 bases from J, with 14 bases between. Germline loops: CDR1 PRHDT, CDR2 FYEKMQ (reference sequence). The CDR3 coding sequence is TGTGCCAGCACTAGGGGTAGGGTTAACACTGAAGCTTTCTTT. Amino acid sequence: CASTRGRVNTEAFF.

This rearrangement joins TRBV15 to TRBJ2-3; 8 bases fit TRBD1. V trimming: 5 bases; J trimming: 4 bases; junction bases outside the gene matches: 14. CDR1 LNHNV and CDR2 YYDKDF come from the germline V gene (reference sequence). CDR3 length: 17 residues. The CDR3 region has the DNA TGTGCCACCAGCGAGACTACAGGGGGAAATTTCGCAGATACGCAGTATTTT. Residues: CATSETTGGNFADTQYF.

In this sample, this clone turned up once. V and J are TRBV7-9 and TRBJ2-2; 7 bases align to TRBD2. Germline CDR1 is SEHNR and CDR2 is FQNEAQ (reference sequence). V gave up 1 base and J gave up 6 bases; unmatched junction bases: 11. The CDR3 contains 17 residues. As DNA, the CDR3 is TGTGCCAGCAGCTTAGAGTCGGCGGGAGTGGGCTCCGGGGAGCTGTTTTTT. Translation: CASSLESAGVGSGELFF.

The CDR3 here is CASTLSWTGDTEAFF. The CDR3 DNA reads TGTGCCAGCACCCTTTCCTGGACAGGGGACACTGAAGCTTTCTTT. The chain carries TRBV28 and TRBJ1-1; TRBD1 matches 9 bases. Germline-derived CDR1 and CDR2 are MDHEN and SYDVKM. J gave up 3 bases and V 7 bases, and 9 bases lay outside the gene matches. The CDR3 extends over 15 amino acids.

The chain uses TRBV7-2 and TRBJ1-2, with TRBD1 matching over 12 bases. CDR1 is SGHTA, CDR2 FQGNSA, per germline. J lost 8 bases, V lost 5 bases, and 3 bases had no gene match. The CDR3 runs to 13 residues. The CDR3 sequence: CASSRGQGAGYTF. The CDR3 DNA sequence: TGTGCCAGCAGCCGGGGACAGGGGGCAGGCTACACCTTC.

This clone was found a few times. The V call is TRBV7-2, the J call TRBJ1-5; D is ambiguous. Deletions cut 0 bases from V and 7 bases from J, with 7 bases between. The germline gives CDR1 SGHTA, CDR2 FQGNSA. The CDR3 runs 13 residues. The CDR3 protein is CASSLASGQPQHF. DNA of the CDR3: TGTGCCAGCAGCTTAGCGTCCGGGCAGCCCCAGCATTTT.

This clone was detected a few times. The chain has TRBV3-1 (or the pseudogene TRBV3-2) and TRBJ2-6; D perhaps matches TRBD1 (6 bases). Germline-derived CDR1 and CDR2 are LGHDT and YNNKEL (reference sequence). This CDR3 contains 17 residues. V was cut by 2 bases and J by 0 bases, with 11 bases left in between. CDR3 in DNA: TGTGCCAGCAGCCAAAGACAGGATTCCTCTGGGGCCAACGTCCTGACTTTC. This codes for CASSQRQDSSGANVLTF.